Below are 6 T cell receptor beta chains sequenced from a single sample in a study of Ad26.COV2.S vaccination and SARS-CoV-2 variants. Generated by immunoSEQ multiplex PCR, the TCRdb table keeps only in-frame clones and is missing some. The data hold 500,000 or so clones, with 75% to 90% observed a single time. Treatment: over 15 received Ad26.COV2.S at low or high dose, single or two shots; several received placebo; per-sample allocation not given. Sampling was done on day 63 after the first vaccine or placebo injection. Sequences were derived from peripheral blood, sampled in a trial of Ad26.COV2.S vaccine versus placebo. These receptors were obtained from a person between 18 and 65 years old who received the Ad26.COV2.S COVID-19 vaccine or a placebo.

As for this clone: Additional DNA sequences in this sample encode the identical CDR3. The chain couples TRBV3-1 (or the pseudogene TRBV3-2) to TRBJ2-3, with no clear D. This CDR3 is built from 13 residues. From germline, CDR1 is LGHDT and CDR2 YNNKEL (reference sequence). V lost 4 bases, J lost 1 base, and 6 bases lay in between. The CDR3 protein is CASSPRGTDTQYF. CDR3 nucleotides: TGTGCCAGCAGCCCCCGGGGCACAGATACGCAGTATTTT.

This sequence joins TRBV4-1 and TRBJ2-7; either TRBD1 or TRBD2 may fit D (5 bases each). The CDR3 extends over 15 amino acids. Between the trimmed V and J ends, which lost 1 base and 4 bases, there was a span of 14 bases. CDR1 MGHRA and CDR2 YSYEKL come from the germline V gene. The CDR3 DNA is TGCGCCAGCAGCCAAGCAGGGAGTACGCGATACGAGCAGTACTTC. It yields the protein CASSQAGSTRYEQYF.

V gene TRBV10-1 combines with J gene TRBJ2-7; D is possibly TRBD1 (6 bases). CDR1 is WNHNN, CDR2 SYGVQD, per germline (reference sequence). The CDR3 is made up of 12 amino acids. V was clipped by 5 bases and J by 9 bases, with 14 bases between them. CDR3 in amino acids: CASSQRGIMQYV. Here the CDR3 DNA reads TGCGCCAGCAGTCAAAGGGGGATTATGCAGTACGTC.

This chain uses TRBV7-6 with TRBJ2-3; maybe TRBD2 (6 bases). The V gene lost 5 bases and the J gene lost 9 bases, with 12 bases spanning the gap. CDR3 length: 12 amino acids. The V gene's germline CDR1 is SGHVS and CDR2 FNYEAQ. This CDR3 is CASSPQTRTQYF. The CDR3 DNA is TGTGCCAGCAGCCCCCAGACTAGGACGCAGTATTTT.

The sample holds a few counts of this clone. The V call is TRBV18, the J call TRBJ1-2; D perhaps matches TRBD1 (5 bases). This CDR3 has 15 residues. The V gene lost 2 bases and the J gene lost 4 bases, with 14 bases spanning the gap. The V gene's germline CDR1 is KGHSH and CDR2 LQKENI. CDR3 amino acids: CASSPGTNPGYGYTF. Here the CDR3 DNA reads TGTGCCAGCTCACCAGGGACGAACCCCGGCTATGGCTACACCTTC.

The V and J genes are TRBV5-8 and TRBJ2-5, with no clear D. V gave up 1 base and J gave up 4 bases, with 8 bases separating them. Germline CDR1 reads SGHTS; CDR2 reads YDEGEE. The CDR3 runs 13 residues. The CDR3 nucleotides read TGTGCCAGCAGCTTGCCAGCCGTAGAGACCCAGTACTTC. It is translated as CASSLPAVETQYF. The full variable domain, rest sourced from reference TRBV5-8 and TRBJ2-5, is EAGVTQSPTHLIKTRGQQATLRCSPISGHTSVYWYQQALGLGLQFLLWYDEGEERNRGNFPPRFSGRQFPNYSSELNVNALELEDSALYLCASSLPAVETQYFGPGTRLLVL.